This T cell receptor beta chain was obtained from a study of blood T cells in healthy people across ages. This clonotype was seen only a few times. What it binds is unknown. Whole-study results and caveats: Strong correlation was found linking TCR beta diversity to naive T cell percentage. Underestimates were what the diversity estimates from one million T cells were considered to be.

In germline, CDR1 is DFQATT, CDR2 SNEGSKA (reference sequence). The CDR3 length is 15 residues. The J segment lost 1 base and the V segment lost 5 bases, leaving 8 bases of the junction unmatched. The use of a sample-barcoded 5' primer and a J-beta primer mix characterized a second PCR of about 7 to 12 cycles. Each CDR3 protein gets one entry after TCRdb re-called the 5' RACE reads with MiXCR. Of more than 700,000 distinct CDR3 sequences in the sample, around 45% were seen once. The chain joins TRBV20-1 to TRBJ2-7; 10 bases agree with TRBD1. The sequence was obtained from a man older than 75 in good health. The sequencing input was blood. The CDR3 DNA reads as TGCAGTGCTCAAGCCCCGGGACAGGGGTCCTACGAGCAGTACTTC. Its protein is CSAQAPGQGSYEQYF.